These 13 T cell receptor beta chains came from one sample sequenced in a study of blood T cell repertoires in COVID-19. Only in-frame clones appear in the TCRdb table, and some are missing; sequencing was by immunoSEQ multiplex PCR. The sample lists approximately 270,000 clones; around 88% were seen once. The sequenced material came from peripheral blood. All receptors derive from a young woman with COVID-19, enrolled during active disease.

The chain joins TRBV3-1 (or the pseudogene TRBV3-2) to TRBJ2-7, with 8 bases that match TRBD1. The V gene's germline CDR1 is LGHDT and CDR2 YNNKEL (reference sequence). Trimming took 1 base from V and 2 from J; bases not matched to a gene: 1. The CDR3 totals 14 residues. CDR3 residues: CASSQGTGPYEQYF. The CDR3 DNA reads TGTGCCAGCAGCCAAGGGACAGGGCCCTACGAGCAGTACTTC.

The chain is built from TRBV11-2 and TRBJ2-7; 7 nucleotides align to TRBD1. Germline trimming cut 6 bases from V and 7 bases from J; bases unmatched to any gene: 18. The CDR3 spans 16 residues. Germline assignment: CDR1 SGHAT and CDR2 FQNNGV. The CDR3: CASRGHRDSLRWEQYF. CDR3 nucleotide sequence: TGTGCCAGCAGGGGGCACCGGGACAGTCTTCGGTGGGAGCAGTACTTC.

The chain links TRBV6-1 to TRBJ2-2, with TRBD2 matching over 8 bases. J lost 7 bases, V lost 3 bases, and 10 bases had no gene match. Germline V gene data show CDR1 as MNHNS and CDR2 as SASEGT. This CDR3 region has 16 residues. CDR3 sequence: CASSERLATLDGELFF. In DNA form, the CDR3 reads TGTGCCAGCAGTGAGAGACTAGCGACCCTGGACGGGGAGCTGTTTTTT.

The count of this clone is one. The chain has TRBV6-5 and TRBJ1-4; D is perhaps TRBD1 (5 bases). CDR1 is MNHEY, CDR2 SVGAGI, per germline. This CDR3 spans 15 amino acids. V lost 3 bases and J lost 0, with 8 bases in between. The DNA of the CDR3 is TGTGCCAGCAGTTATCAGGGTGCAACTAATGAAAAACTGTTTTTT. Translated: CASSYQGATNEKLFF.

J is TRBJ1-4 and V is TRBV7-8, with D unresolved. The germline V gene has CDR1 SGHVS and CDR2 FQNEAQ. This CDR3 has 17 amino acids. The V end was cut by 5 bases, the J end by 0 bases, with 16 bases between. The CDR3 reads CASSLGRGVATNEKLFF. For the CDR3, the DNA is TGTGCCAGCAGCCTTGGACGGGGAGTTGCAACTAATGAAAAACTGTTTTTT.

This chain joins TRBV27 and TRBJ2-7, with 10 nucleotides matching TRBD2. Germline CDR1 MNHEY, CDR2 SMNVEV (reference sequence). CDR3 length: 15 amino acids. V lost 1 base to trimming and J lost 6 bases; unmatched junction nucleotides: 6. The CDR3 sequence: CASSLWASGGREQYF. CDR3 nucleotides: TGTGCCAGCAGTTTATGGGCTAGCGGGGGTCGCGAGCAGTACTTC.

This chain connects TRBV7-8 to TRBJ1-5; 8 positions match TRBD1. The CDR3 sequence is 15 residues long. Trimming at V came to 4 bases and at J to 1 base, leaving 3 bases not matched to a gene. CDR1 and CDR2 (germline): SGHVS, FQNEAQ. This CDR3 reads CASSSTGDSNQPQHF. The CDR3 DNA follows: TGTGCCAGCAGCTCGACAGGGGACAGCAATCAGCCCCAGCATTTT.

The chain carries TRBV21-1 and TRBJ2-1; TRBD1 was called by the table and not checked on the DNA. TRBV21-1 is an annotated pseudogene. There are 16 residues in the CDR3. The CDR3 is CASSFPGSGAWNEQFF. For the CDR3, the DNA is TGTGCCAGCAGCTTCCCGGGGTCAGGGGCCTGGAATGAGCAGTTCTTC.

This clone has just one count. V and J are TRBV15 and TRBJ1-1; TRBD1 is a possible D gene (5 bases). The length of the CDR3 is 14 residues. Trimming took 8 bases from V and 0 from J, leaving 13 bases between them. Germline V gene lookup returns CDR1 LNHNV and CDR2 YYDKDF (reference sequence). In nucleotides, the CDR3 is TGTGCCACCCGAGACAGACTCTTGAACACTGAAGCTTTCTTT. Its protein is CATRDRLLNTEAFF.

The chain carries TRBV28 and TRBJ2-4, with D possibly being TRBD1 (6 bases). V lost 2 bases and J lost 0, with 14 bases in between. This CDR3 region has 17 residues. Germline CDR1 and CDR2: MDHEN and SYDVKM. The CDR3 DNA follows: TGTGCCAGCAGTTTAACGGGAACAGGGCTAGCCAAAAACATTCAGTACTTC. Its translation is CASSLTGTGLAKNIQYF.

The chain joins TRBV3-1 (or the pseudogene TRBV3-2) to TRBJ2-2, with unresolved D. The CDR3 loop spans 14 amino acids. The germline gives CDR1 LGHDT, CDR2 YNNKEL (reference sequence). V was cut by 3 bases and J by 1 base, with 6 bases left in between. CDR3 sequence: CASSQGWNTGELFF. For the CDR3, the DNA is TGTGCCAGCAGCCAGGGCTGGAACACCGGGGAGCTGTTTTTT.

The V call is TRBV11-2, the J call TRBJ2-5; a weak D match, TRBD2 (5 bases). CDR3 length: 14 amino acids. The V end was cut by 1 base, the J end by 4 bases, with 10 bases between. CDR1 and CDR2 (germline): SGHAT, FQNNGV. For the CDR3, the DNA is TGTGCCAGCAGCTTAGCCCCTGGAGGAGAGACCCAGTACTTC. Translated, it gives CASSLAPGGETQYF.

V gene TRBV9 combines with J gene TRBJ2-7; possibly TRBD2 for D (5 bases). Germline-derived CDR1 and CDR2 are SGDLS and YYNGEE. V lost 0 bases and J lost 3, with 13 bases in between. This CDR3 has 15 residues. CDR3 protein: CASSVEVGVSYEQYF. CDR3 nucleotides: TGTGCCAGCAGCGTAGAGGTCGGGGTGAGCTACGAGCAGTACTTC.